One sample yielded the 20 T cell receptor beta chains listed below, sequenced in a study of cytomegalovirus exposure and HLA in healthy donors. Primers: 60 Vbeta forward and 13 Jbeta reverse. Using immunoSEQ multiplex PCR, the repertoire was profiled, and TCRdb retains in-frame clones only, with some absent. Here the sample spans 250,000 to 350,000 clones, more than 55% being singletons. The sample comprised PBMCs. The receptors stem from a female donor in good health and CMV-seronegative.

This clone was counted once. This chain links TRBV30 with TRBJ1-3; 7 positions agree with TRBD1. In germline, CDR1 is GTSNPN, CDR2 SVGIG (reference sequence). This CDR3 is 17 amino acids long. Unmatched junction bases numbered 8, after V lost 0 bases and J lost 0 bases. CDR3: CAWSVVAGGFSGNTIYF. CDR3 bases: TGTGCCTGGAGTGTCGTTGCAGGGGGTTTCTCTGGAAACACCATATATTTT.

This chain uses TRBV7-2 with TRBJ2-5; TRBD2 matches at 7 bases. This CDR3 contains 15 residues. Germline-derived CDR1 and CDR2 are SGHTA and FQGNSA. The junction had 8 bases not matched to a gene; V was cut back by 7 bases and J by 0 bases. CDR3 sequence reads: CASNFQLAHQETQYF. The CDR3 nucleotides read TGTGCCAGCAACTTCCAACTAGCGCACCAAGAGACCCAGTACTTC.

The chain employs TRBV2 and TRBJ1-5, with no clear D. The CDR3 length is 13 residues. Germline CDR1 and CDR2: SNHLY and FYNNEI. Trimming left V 4 bases short and J 6 bases short, with 10 bases between. The chain's CDR3 is CASSVSPGQPQHF. CDR3 nucleotide sequence: TGTGCCAGCAGTGTAAGCCCCGGTCAGCCCCAGCATTTT.

The sample holds a few counts of this clone. V and J are TRBV5-1 and TRBJ2-2; D might be TRBD1 (6 bases). Germline lookup yields CDR1 SGHRS and CDR2 YFSETQ. The V end was cut by 3 bases, the J end by 0 bases, with 15 bases between. CDR3 size: 17 residues. CDR3 sequence: CASSWKSSGANTGELFF. CDR3 DNA: TGCGCCAGCAGCTGGAAGTCGTCAGGGGCGAACACCGGGGAGCTGTTTTTT.

A word on this clone: The junction and the germline gene differ at one end; a read error may be behind it. The chain employs TRBV7-9 and TRBJ2-1; 7 bases are a match to TRBD2. The CDR3 consists of 16 residues. Germline lookup yields CDR1 SEHNR and CDR2 FQNEAQ (reference sequence). The CDR3 DNA reads as TGTGCCAGCAGCTTCCCGGCGGGAGCCTCCTACAAGGAGCAGTTCTTC. This encodes CASSFPAGASYKEQFF.

The V gene is TRBV6-6, the J gene TRBJ2-2; no clear D gene. This CDR3 comprises 12 residues. Trimming cost V 5 bases and J 6 bases, with 7 bases left between them. The germline gives CDR1 MNHNY, CDR2 SVGAGI (reference sequence). The CDR3 DNA reads TGTGCCAGCAGTCTTAGTGCCGGGGAGCTGTTTTTT. Amino acid sequence: CASSLSAGELFF.

V gene TRBV10-3 combines with J gene TRBJ2-5; 7 bases agree with TRBD1. The V gene's germline CDR1 is ENHRY and CDR2 SYGVKD. This CDR3 spans 13 amino acids. Trimming removed 4 bases from V and 4 bases from J; junction bases left unmatched: 3. Here the CDR3 reads CAISGQGGETQYF. CDR3 DNA: TGTGCCATCAGTGGACAGGGCGGAGAGACCCAGTACTTC.

This clone was recorded once. The V gene is TRBV2, the J gene TRBJ1-2; TRBD1 might be the D (6 bases). Trimming pared 4 bases from V and 1 base from J, leaving 13 bases between. The length of the CDR3 is 15 residues. CDR1 and CDR2 (germline): SNHLY, FYNNEI. The CDR3 nucleotides read TGTGCCAGCAGTGGCAGGAAGGGGGTTAACTATGGCTACACCTTC. As protein: CASSGRKGVNYGYTF.

The chain is built from TRBV2 and TRBJ2-7; the D gene is possibly TRBD1 (6 bases). The germline V and J ends were trimmed by 1 base and 4 bases, with 14 bases remaining between them. This CDR3 has 15 amino acids. Germline CDR1 is SNHLY and CDR2 is FYNNEI. In nucleotides, the CDR3 is TGTGCCAGCAGTGAAGGGAAGGGGGAGAGATACGAGCAGTACTTC. It encodes CASSEGKGERYEQYF.

V and J are TRBV9 and TRBJ1-2; D is unresolved. Trimming cost V 0 bases and J 3 bases, with 9 bases left between them. CDR3 length: 14 amino acids. Looked up from germline, CDR1 is SGDLS and CDR2 is YYNGEE. CDR3 loop: CASSVAINHYGYTF. CDR3 nucleotide sequence: TGTGCCAGCAGCGTAGCTATCAACCACTATGGCTACACCTTC.

This sequence joins TRBV6-1 and TRBJ2-7; 7 bases align to TRBD2. The CDR3 spans 13 residues. V was pared by 6 bases and J by 4 bases, with 6 bases of the junction left unmatched. In germline, CDR1 is MNHNS, CDR2 SASEGT. The CDR3 nucleotides are TGTGCCAGCAGCTCAGAGCGGGGTTACGAGCAGTACTTC. It translates to CASSSERGYEQYF.

V usage is TRBV5-1 and J usage is TRBJ1-1; D uncertain. This CDR3 has 13 amino acids. CDR1 is SGHRS and CDR2 is YFSETQ in the germline V gene. With 0 bases removed from V and 2 bases from J, the gap between germline ends came to 5 bases. DNA for the CDR3: TGCGCCAGCAGCTTGGGGACTAACACTGAAGCTTTCTTT. Protein sequence: CASSLGTNTEAFF.

V usage is TRBV4-2 and J usage is TRBJ2-7; 8 nucleotides align to TRBD2. The germline V gene encodes CDR1 LGHNA and CDR2 YNFKEQ. This CDR3 has 15 amino acids. Germline trimming cut 1 base from V and 4 bases from J; bases unmatched to any gene: 6. This CDR3 reads CASSQVSGINYEQYF. CDR3 DNA sequence: TGTGCCAGCAGCCAAGTTAGCGGGATAAATTACGAGCAGTACTTC.

The table lists this clone with a count of one. The J gene is TRBJ2-1, the V gene TRBV6-6; 7 bases are a match to TRBD2. J was trimmed by 8 bases and V by 4 bases; bases with no gene match: 8. Looked up from germline, CDR1 is MNHNY and CDR2 is SVGAGI (reference sequence). This CDR3 is 14 amino acids long. In DNA form, the CDR3 reads TGTGCCAGCAGTTTGAGCGGGGCCCCCGATGAGCAGTTCTTC. This translates into CASSLSGAPDEQFF.

This clone appeared a few times. V usage is TRBV5-4 and J usage is TRBJ2-7, with D possibly TRBD2 on 6 matching bases. Germline V gene lookup returns CDR1 SGHNT and CDR2 YYREEE (reference sequence). CDR3 size: 14 residues. The V end was cut by 4 bases, the J end by 3 bases, with 14 bases between. CDR3 region: CASSVSGLVYEQYF. The CDR3 nucleotides read TGTGCCAGCAGCGTATCGGGACTCGTCTACGAGCAGTACTTC.

V usage is TRBV11-2 and J usage is TRBJ2-7; tentatively, D is TRBD1 (6 bases). This CDR3 spans 15 amino acids. V shed 3 bases and J shed 3 bases, with 15 bases lying between them. Germline CDR1 and CDR2: SGHAT and FQNNGV. CDR3 sequence reads: CASSLRRQGSYEQYF. The CDR3 DNA reads TGTGCCAGCAGCTTGCGGAGGCAGGGGAGCTACGAGCAGTACTTC.

This clone was counted only a few times. The chain combines TRBV19 with TRBJ2-2; perhaps TRBD2 as D (5 bases). The germline V gene has CDR1 LNHDA and CDR2 SQIVND (reference sequence). Trimming left V 3 bases short and J 15 bases short, with 11 bases between. This CDR3 comprises 11 residues. The CDR3 spells CASSMGDQVFF. CDR3 coding DNA: TGTGCCAGTAGTATGGGAGACCAGGTGTTTTTT.

This chain uses TRBV2 with TRBJ2-5; the D gene is possibly TRBD2 (5 bases). The better agreement between TRBJ2-7 and the DNA end casts doubt on the J call. CDR1 is SNHLY and CDR2 is FYNNEI in the germline V gene. The CDR3 is 14 residues long. CDR3 amino acids: CASTAREGSYEQYF. Written as DNA, the CDR3 is TGTGCCAGCACTGCCCGCGAGGGCTCCTACGAGCAGTACTTC.

The V gene is TRBV28, the J gene TRBJ2-5; D not resolved. The CDR3 has 13 amino acids. V dropped 3 bases and J dropped 1 base, with 6 bases sitting between them. Germline lookup yields CDR1 MDHEN and CDR2 SYDVKM. CDR3 nucleotides: TGTGCCAGCAGTTTTGGCAGCCAAGAGACCCAGTACTTC. Translating gives CASSFGSQETQYF. Filled out from reference TRBV28 and TRBJ2-5, the complete variable domain reads DVKVTQSSRYLVKRTGEKVFLECVQDMDHENMFWYRQDPGLGLRLIYFSYDVKMKEKGDIPEGYSVSREKKERFSLILESASTNQTSMYLCASSFGSQETQYFGPGTRLLVL.

This clone appeared a few times. The V call is TRBV5-1, the J call TRBJ2-7; unclear D gene. Looked up from germline, CDR1 is SGHRS and CDR2 is YFSETQ. Trimming stripped 2 bases from V and 5 bases from J, with 14 bases between. The CDR3 sequence is 14 residues long. Here the CDR3 reads CASSFSYPGNEQYF. CDR3 bases: TGCGCCAGCAGCTTCTCGTACCCGGGTAACGAGCAGTACTTC.